This TCR beta chain was retrieved from a study of Graves' ophthalmopathy and Graves' hyperthyroidism. Points on this clonotype: Its antigen is still unknown. One end of the junction does not line up with germline, which may come from a read error.

The sequenced template was RNA, covering the TCR beta CDR3 region. HTBI-primed RT-PCR formed the first round, and a multiplex PCR formed the second. In TCRdb, the multiplex PCR reads were re-called with MiXCR into one record per CDR3 protein. This repertoire shows hundreds of thousands of distinct CDR3 sequences, around a fifth found once; its top ten account for 2.5% to 3.5%. The study, taken as a whole, reports: Most expanded thyroid clonotypes above 0.001 frequency also appeared in blood. Ophthalmopathy was separated from stable hyperthyroidism by a 13-signature model with 85% to 90% sensitivity and around 81% specificity.

The starting material, about 9.5 ml of fresh peripheral blood, provided the PBMCs. The source is a woman aged 18-30 years with stable Graves' hyperthyroidism. The sequenced material came from peripheral blood.

The CDR3 is CASSLRDLDIKYF. CDR3 nucleotide sequence: TGTGCCAGCAGCTTAAGGGACCTTGACATTAAGTACTTC. The V gene is TRBV11-2, the J gene TRBJ2-4; either TRBD1 or TRBD2 may supply D (5 bases each). This CDR3 is built from 13 residues. Per germline, CDR1 SGHAT and CDR2 FQNNGV.